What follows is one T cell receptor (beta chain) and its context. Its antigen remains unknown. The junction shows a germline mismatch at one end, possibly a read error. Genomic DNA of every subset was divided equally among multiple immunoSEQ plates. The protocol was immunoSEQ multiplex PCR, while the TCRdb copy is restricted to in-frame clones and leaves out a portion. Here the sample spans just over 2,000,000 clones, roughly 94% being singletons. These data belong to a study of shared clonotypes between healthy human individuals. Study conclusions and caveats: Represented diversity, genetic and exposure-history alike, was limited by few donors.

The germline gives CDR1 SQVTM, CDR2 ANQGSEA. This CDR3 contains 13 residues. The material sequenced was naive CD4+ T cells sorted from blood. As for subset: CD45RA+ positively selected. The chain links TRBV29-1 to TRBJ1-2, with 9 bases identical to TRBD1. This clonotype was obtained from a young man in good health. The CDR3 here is CSTRQGDFLGDTF. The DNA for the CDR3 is TGCAGCACCCGACAGGGGGACTTTCTTGGCGACACCTTC.